This T cell receptor (beta chain) is from a study of Graves' ophthalmopathy and Graves' hyperthyroidism. CDR3 regions of TCR beta were amplified from RNA transcripts. Amplification began with first-round RT-PCR using HTBI primers, then second-round multiplex PCR was performed. TCRdb ran MiXCR on the multiplex PCR reads and lists one entry per CDR3 protein. The profile covers around 590,000 distinct CDR3 sequences, with about two fifths appearing a single time and 4% to 5% taken by the ten largest. V dropped 0 bases and J dropped 0 bases, with 12 bases sitting between them. The CDR3 length is 15 residues. The V gene's germline CDR1 is SQVTM and CDR2 ANQGSEA. This clonotype was detected many times.

This receptor was obtained from an adult man with Graves' hyperthyroidism. Sequenced sample: peripheral blood or thyroid tissue (not recorded which). The chain couples TRBV29-1 to TRBJ2-7; a possible D gene is TRBD1 (5 bases). The CDR3 DNA reads as TGCAGCGTTGAAGAGGGGTCAGGGCTCTCCTACGAGCAGTACTTC. Its translation is CSVEEGSGLSYEQYF.